The next 10 T cell receptor beta chains were all read from a single sample in a study of T cells in localized non-small cell lung cancer. Measured with immunoSEQ multiplex PCR; TCRdb has only the in-frame clones, and not every one. The table lists about 59,000 clones, about 90% of them singletons, with about 20% in the top ten. The sequencing used peripheral blood, collected before any cancer treatment. The receptors stem from a man between 35 and 75 years old with stage I squamous cell lung carcinoma.

This clone was counted ten times or more. The V call is TRBV7-2, the J call TRBJ1-3, with D hard to call. The CDR3 has 14 residues. Germline lookup yields CDR1 SGHTA and CDR2 FQGNSA. With 6 bases removed from V and 0 bases from J, the gap between germline ends came to 9 bases. The DNA for the CDR3 is TGTGCCAGCAGAGGCACCGTCTCTGGAAACACCATATATTTT. This codes for CASRGTVSGNTIYF.

The chain's CDR3 is CASKLWTSDQETQYF. The CDR3 nucleotides are TGCGCCAGCAAATTATGGACTAGCGACCAAGAGACCCAGTACTTC. The rearrangement uses TRBV10-2 and TRBJ2-5; TRBD2 agrees at 9 bases. Germline CDR1 is WSHSY and CDR2 is SAAADI. The CDR3 is made up of 15 amino acids. After removal of 7 bases from V and 0 bases from J, the junction contained 6 bases not matched to a gene.

The V and J genes are TRBV11-1 and TRBJ2-7; the match to TRBD1 covers 10 bases. This CDR3 has 14 amino acids. Per germline, CDR1 SGHAT and CDR2 FQDESV (reference sequence). Trimming at V came to 5 bases and at J to 3 bases, leaving 4 bases not matched to a gene. The CDR3 region is CASSQRTGGYEQYF. The CDR3 coding sequence is TGTGCCAGCAGCCAAAGGACAGGGGGCTACGAGCAGTACTTC.

J is TRBJ2-3 and V is TRBV7-2; D possibly corresponds to TRBD1 (5 bases). Germline values: CDR1 SGHTA, CDR2 FQGNSA. The length of the CDR3 is 14 residues. Trimming left V 1 base short and J 6 bases short, with 11 bases between. The CDR3 bases are TGTGCCAGCAGCTTAGGCAGGGCGGAGGATACGCAGTATTTT. Protein sequence: CASSLGRAEDTQYF.

The CDR3 spells CASSLRGEQYF. In DNA, the CDR3 is TGTGCCAGCAGCTTGCGGGGCGAGCAGTACTTC. The chain is built from TRBV5-4 and TRBJ2-7, with a weak D call TRBD2 (5 bases). Germline V gene lookup returns CDR1 SGHNT and CDR2 YYREEE (reference sequence). Trimming stripped 1 base from V and 6 bases from J, with 5 bases between. The CDR3 consists of 11 residues.

The chain recombines TRBV9 with TRBJ2-7, with D possibly matching TRBD1 (5 bases). The CDR3 runs to 14 residues. V lost 0 bases, J lost 5 bases, and 12 bases lay in between. Germline CDR1 is SGDLS and CDR2 is YYNGEE. Written as DNA, the CDR3 is TGTGCCAGCAGCGTAGAAGCAGGGAAACACGAGCAGTACTTC. This gives the protein CASSVEAGKHEQYF.

The count of this clone is one. The CDR3 DNA follows: TGTGCCAGCAGCGTTTTTAGCCAAGCCTCTGGAAACACCATATATTTT. It translates to CASSVFSQASGNTIYF. This chain links TRBV9 with TRBJ1-3; D unresolved. V lost 2 bases to trimming and J lost 0 bases, with 12 bases between them. Germline V gene lookup returns CDR1 SGDLS and CDR2 YYNGEE. The CDR3 is 16 residues long.

The genes are TRBV4-2 and TRBJ2-1; D ambiguous. This CDR3 comprises 16 residues. Germline assignment: CDR1 LGHNA and CDR2 YNFKEQ. Between the trimmed V and J ends, which lost 4 bases and 6 bases, there was a span of 19 bases. In DNA, the CDR3 is TGTGCCAGCAGCCCACGCCTCCAGTCTGTGGTCAATGAGCAGTTCTTC. Translation: CASSPRLQSVVNEQFF.

This clone turned up a few times. The chain recombines TRBV6-1 with TRBJ2-7; TRBD1 agrees at 7 bases. Germline CDR1 and CDR2: MNHNS and SASEGT. The CDR3 totals 12 residues. Germline trimming cut 4 bases from V and 6 bases from J; bases unmatched to any gene: 3. CDR3: CASSVQGREQYF. The CDR3 coding sequence is TGTGCCAGCAGTGTACAGGGGCGCGAGCAGTACTTC.

The gene calls are TRBV20-1 and TRBJ1-2; D remains unclear. The CDR3 consists of 11 residues. Germline values: CDR1 DFQATT, CDR2 SNEGSKA (reference sequence). The V gene lost 2 bases and the J gene lost 8 bases, with 9 bases spanning the gap. The CDR3 region has the DNA TGCAGTGCTAGACGTAATAGGGGCTACACCTTC. Its protein product is CSARRNRGYTF.